The text below deals with one T cell receptor beta chain. Its antigen remains undetermined. Base-call qualities are not available, and no considerably larger clone is one nucleotide away. TCRbeta CDR3 regions were amplified from genomic DNA using the immunoSEQ Assay, a bias-controlled multiplex PCR. The authors' pipeline ran thus. The number of nucleated cells in each sample was estimated from the amplification of reference gene primers within the assay. Sequence reads were collapsed and filtered to measure the absolute abundance of every unique TCRbeta CDR3 rearrangement. Productive Simpson clonality was computed per sample as the square root of Simpson's diversity index over productive rearrangements. Sourced from immuneACCESS, this table was stored by TCRdb with only in-frame sequences that have V and J called. A share of the clones is absent; for the studies checked, an unresolved V gene accounts for under half, and the remainder has no known explanation. V and J calls and clone size are copied from that table; D and trimming were computed from the DNA. For this sample the table gives over 300,000 clones, of which around 89% were detected only once. The leading ten clones occupy 0.9% to 1% of the sample.

This sample is part of a study of blood T cell repertoires in COVID-19 (dated by TCRdb to 2020 to 2021). About the full investigation: The collaborator samples originated in the United States, Italy and Spain and spanned the acute and convalescent phases of COVID-19. The material from the prospective study consisted of cDNA or gDNA derived from T cells, B-cell-depleted T cells, or PBMCs. Subjects who had been exposed to COVID-19, were actively infected with it, or had recovered from it provided the deeply sampled blood TCRbeta repertoires that made up the dataset. The repertoires were released in a freely available public database meant as a resource for research on the immune response to SARS-CoV-2. The samples were drawn from the first 160 participants of the ongoing ImmuneRACE study and from 1,254 subjects provided by 6 global collaborators. Nearly every sample came with metadata listing a de-identified subject ID, COVID-19 status, age in years and sex. Where available, HLA class I and class II types were taken from metadata supplied by the sample provider and were not determined by assay-based typing.

Participants in the prospective study were aged roughly 18 to 89 years, lived in some 24 United States geographic areas, and enrolled through a virtual design. To assign participants to cohorts, the prospective study relied on clinical history that participants themselves reported in a screening survey and a study questionnaire. Each participant in the prospective study had whole blood, serum and a nasopharyngeal or oropharyngeal swab collected by mobile phlebotomists. Over a 2-month period, participants in the prospective study had the option of providing additional blood draws and questionnaires. Before DNA extraction, prospective study blood samples were shipped either frozen or at room temperature. The CDR3 contains 20 residues, cysteine and phenylalanine counted. Of all the DNA, just the CDR3 is kept, 60 bases in frame from base 1. V loses 1 base at its end and J loses 9 bases; junction bases beyond the gene matches: 24. The CDR1 and CDR2 encoded by the germline V gene are WSHSY and SAAADI.

Broad study findings and their caveats: Clinical and demographic metadata were provided uncurated, with the amount varying by source and participant.

The receptor's source is a woman aged 25-40 years with acute COVID-19. The chain joins TRBV10-2 to TRBJ1-3, with 7 middle bases fitting TRBD1. The sample taken for sequencing was PBMCs or T cells enriched from blood (not recorded which). The CDR3 region: CASSELTPGQRTSGRTTIYF. The nucleotides are TGCGCCAGCAGTGAGTTAACCCCGGGACAGAGGACCTCTGGACGGACCACCATATATTTT.